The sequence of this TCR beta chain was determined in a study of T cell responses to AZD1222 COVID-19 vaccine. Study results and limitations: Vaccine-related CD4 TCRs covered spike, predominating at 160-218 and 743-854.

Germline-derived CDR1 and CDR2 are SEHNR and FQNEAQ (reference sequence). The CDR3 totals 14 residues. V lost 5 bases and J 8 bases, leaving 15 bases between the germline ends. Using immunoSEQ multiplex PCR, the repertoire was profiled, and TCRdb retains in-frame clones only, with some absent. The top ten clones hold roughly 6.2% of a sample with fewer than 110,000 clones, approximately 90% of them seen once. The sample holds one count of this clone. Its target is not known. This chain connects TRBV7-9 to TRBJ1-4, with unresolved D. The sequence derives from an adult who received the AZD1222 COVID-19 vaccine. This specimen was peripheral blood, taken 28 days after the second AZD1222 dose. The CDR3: CASSVDGPREKLFF. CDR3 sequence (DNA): TGTGCCAGCAGCGTGGACGGCCCTAGGGAAAAACTGTTTTTT.